These T cell receptor beta chains were read from a single sample in a study of blood T cell repertoires in COVID-19. Using immunoSEQ multiplex PCR, the repertoire was profiled, and TCRdb retains in-frame clones only, with some absent. The sample holds 150,000 to 200,000 clones, 75% to 90% seen once. The material sequenced was PBMCs or T cells enriched from blood (not recorded which). These receptors were collected from a man between 65 and 85 years old who had been exposed to COVID-19. Each CDR3 is given with its conserved first and last residue. Fields, in order: V gene, CDR3 length, clone size, D gene, J gene, CDR3 protein, CDR3 DNA. D genes are given only for firm matches. Clone size, where shown, is once, few, many, or a class for clones that have expanded.

V: TRBV19; length: 15; size: few; D: TRBD2; J: TRBJ2-2; CDR3: CASRGGSRNTGELFF; DNA: TGTGCCAGTAGGGGAGGGTCAAGGAACACCGGGGAGCTGTTTTTT
V: TRBV7-3; length: 18; size: -; D: TRBD2; J: TRBJ2-1; CDR3: CASSSYPRTSSSYNEQFF; DNA: TGTGCCAGCAGCTCGTACCCCCGGACTAGCAGCTCCTACAATGAGCAGTTCTTC
V: TRBV18; length: 15; size: -; D: -; J: TRBJ1-1; CDR3: CASARGFATNTEAFF; DNA: TGTGCCAGCGCGCGGGGTTTCGCCACCAACACTGAAGCTTTCTTT
V: TRBV25-1; length: 14; size: -; D: -; J: TRBJ2-2; CDR3: CASGGLANTGELFF; DNA: TGTGCCAGCGGGGGGTTAGCTAACACCGGGGAGCTGTTTTTT
V: TRBV7-2; length: 16; size: -; D: -; J: TRBJ1-3; CDR3: CASSLDPTRTGNTIYF; DNA: TGTGCCAGCAGCTTAGACCCCACACGAACCGGAAACACCATATATTTT
V: TRBV12-3/TRBV12-4; length: 12; size: -; D: -; J: TRBJ2-7; CDR3: CASSLSVGEQYF; DNA: TGTGCCAGCAGTCTGAGCGTAGGAGAGCAGTACTTC
V: TRBV12-3/TRBV12-4; length: 13; size: -; D: -; J: TRBJ2-2; CDR3: CASSLGRVGELFF; DNA: TGTGCCAGCAGTTTGGGCAGGGTCGGGGAGCTGTTTTTT
V: TRBV18; length: 15; size: -; D: -; J: TRBJ2-7; CDR3: CASSLPSAGVDEQYF; DNA: TGTGCCAGCTCACTCCCATCCGCAGGGGTCGACGAGCAGTACTTC
V: TRBV7-2; length: 14; size: -; D: -; J: TRBJ1-2; CDR3: CASSQQTSNYGYTF; DNA: TGTGCCAGCAGCCAGCAGACATCAAACTATGGCTACACCTTC
V: TRBV4-3; length: 15; size: -; D: -; J: TRBJ1-4; CDR3: CASSQGEGSNEKLFF; DNA: TGCGCCAGCAGCCAAGGGGAGGGATCTAATGAAAAACTGTTTTTT
V: TRBV25-1; length: 15; size: -; D: -; J: TRBJ2-6; CDR3: CASSLLESGANVLTF; DNA: TGTGCCAGCAGCCTCCTTGAGTCTGGGGCCAACGTCCTGACTTTC
V: TRBV9; length: 16; size: -; D: -; J: TRBJ1-6; CDR3: CASSAQAGANNSPLHF; DNA: TGTGCCAGCAGCGCCCAGGCAGGGGCCAATAATTCACCCCTCCACTTT